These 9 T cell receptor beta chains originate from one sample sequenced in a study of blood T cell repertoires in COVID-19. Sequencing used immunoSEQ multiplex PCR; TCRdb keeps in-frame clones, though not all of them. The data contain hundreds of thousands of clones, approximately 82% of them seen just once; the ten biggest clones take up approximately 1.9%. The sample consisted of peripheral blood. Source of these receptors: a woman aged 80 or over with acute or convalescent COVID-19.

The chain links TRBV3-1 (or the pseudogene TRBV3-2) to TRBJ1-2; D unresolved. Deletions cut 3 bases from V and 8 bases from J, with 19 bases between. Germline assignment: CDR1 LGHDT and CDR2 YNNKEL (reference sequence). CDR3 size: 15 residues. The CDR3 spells CASSHGRLRSGGYTF. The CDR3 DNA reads TGTGCCAGCAGCCATGGCAGGTTGCGGTCGGGAGGCTACACCTTC.

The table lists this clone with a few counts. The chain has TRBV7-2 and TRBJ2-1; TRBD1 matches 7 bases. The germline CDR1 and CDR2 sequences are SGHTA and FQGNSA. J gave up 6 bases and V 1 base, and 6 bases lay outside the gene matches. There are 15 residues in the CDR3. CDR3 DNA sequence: TGTGCCAGCAGCTTAGGAAGGGCAGGGGGCAATGAGCAGTTCTTC. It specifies CASSLGRAGGNEQFF.

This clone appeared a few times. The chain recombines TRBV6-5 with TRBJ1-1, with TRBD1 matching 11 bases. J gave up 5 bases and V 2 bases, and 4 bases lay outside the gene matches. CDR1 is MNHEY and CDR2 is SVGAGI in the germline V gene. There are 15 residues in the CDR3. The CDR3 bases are TGTGCCAGCAGTTACGGGGACAGGGGGATTACTGAAGCTTTCTTT. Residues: CASSYGDRGITEAFF.

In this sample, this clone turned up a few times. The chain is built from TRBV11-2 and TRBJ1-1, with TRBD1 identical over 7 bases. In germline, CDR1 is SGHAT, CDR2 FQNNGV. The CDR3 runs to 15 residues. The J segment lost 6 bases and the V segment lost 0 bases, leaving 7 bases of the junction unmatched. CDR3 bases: TGTGCCAGCAGCTTAGACGACAGGGTGGAACCTGAAGCTTTCTTT. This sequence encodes CASSLDDRVEPEAFF.

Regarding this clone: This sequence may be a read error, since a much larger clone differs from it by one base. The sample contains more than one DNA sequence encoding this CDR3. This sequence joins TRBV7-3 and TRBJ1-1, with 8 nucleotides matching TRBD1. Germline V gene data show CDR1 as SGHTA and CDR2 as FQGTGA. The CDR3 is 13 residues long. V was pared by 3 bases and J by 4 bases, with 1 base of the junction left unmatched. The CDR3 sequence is CASSFTGGTEAFF. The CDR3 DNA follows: TGTGCCAGCAGCTTTACAGGGGGCACTGAAGCTTTCTTT.

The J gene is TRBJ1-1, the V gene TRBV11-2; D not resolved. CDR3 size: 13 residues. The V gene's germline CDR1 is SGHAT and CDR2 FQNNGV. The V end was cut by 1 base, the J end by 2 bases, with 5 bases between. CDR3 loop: CASSLVGNTEAFF. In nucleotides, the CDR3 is TGTGCCAGCAGCTTAGTGGGCAACACTGAAGCTTTCTTT.

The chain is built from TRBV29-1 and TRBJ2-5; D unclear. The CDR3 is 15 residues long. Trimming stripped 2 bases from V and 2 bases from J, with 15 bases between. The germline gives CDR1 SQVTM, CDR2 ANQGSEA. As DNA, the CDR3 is TGCAGCGTTGAACTCGGTAGAGCGTGGCAAGAGACCCAGTACTTC. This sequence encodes CSVELGRAWQETQYF.

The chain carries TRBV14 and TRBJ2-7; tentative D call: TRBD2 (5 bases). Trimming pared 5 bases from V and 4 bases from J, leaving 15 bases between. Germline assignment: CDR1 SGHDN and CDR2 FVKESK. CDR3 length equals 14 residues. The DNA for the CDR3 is TGTGCCAGCAGCACCCTGGTCCGCGGGTACGAGCAGTACTTC. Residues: CASSTLVRGYEQYF.

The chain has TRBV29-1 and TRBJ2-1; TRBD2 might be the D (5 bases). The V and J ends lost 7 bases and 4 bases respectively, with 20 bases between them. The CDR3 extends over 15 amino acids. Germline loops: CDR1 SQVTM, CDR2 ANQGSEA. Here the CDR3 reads CSAGEDFSTYNEQFF. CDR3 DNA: TGCAGCGCCGGCGAGGACTTCTCTACTTACAATGAGCAGTTCTTC.